This TCR beta chain was identified during a study of blood T cell repertoires in COVID-19. Study overall: Both acute and convalescent COVID-19 samples were obtained from the United States, Italy and Spain. PBMCs, B-cell-depleted T cells, or T cells were the source of the cDNA or gDNA that made up the material.

Methods used by the authors: Quantification of nucleated cells was approximated via reference gene primer amplification. Profiling relied on immunoSEQ multiplex PCR, and the TCRdb table lists in-frame clones only, not all of them. That table furnishes V, J and clone size, whereas the DNA furnished D and trimming. Of over 200,000 clones in the sample, roughly nine tenths were seen once. The V gene lost 1 base and the J gene lost 1 base, with 9 bases spanning the gap. CDR1 and CDR2 (germline): SGHVS, FNYEAQ. This CDR3 spans 15 amino acids. This clone has just one count. This clonotype was obtained from a man aged 40-49 years who had recovered from COVID-19. The sequencing sample was made of peripheral blood. This chain joins TRBV7-6 and TRBJ2-3; TRBD2 might be the D (7 bases). CDR3 DNA sequence: TGTGCCAGCAGCTTAGGAGGGGGGGGCACAGATACGCAGTATTTT. Amino acids: CASSLGGGGTDTQYF.